This entry lists 15 T cell receptor beta chains sequenced from one sample in a study of human thymus T cells (dated by TCRdb to 2020 to 2021). Thymus tissue was collected as surgical resects that were removed during corrective cardiac surgery. Libraries were constructed by the immunoSEQ multiplex PCR assay. The immuneACCESS repertoire file appears here via TCRdb, limited to in-frame rearrangements. These files lack a portion of the clones; in checked studies, under half of the deficit traces to unresolved V genes, and the cause of the others is not known. The sample table records some 130,000 clones; about 93% of these occur just once. Jointly, the top ten make up more than 0.02% of the sample. Input material: thymus tissue. These receptor sequences come from a boy younger than two with a congenital heart defect but otherwise immunologically healthy.

V usage is TRBV30 and J usage is TRBJ1-2, with a tentative D call TRBD1 (5 bases). Trimming took 2 bases from V and 7 from J, leaving 8 bases between them. Germline CDR1 is GTSNPN and CDR2 is SVGIG (reference sequence). The CDR3 loop spans 11 amino acids. The CDR3 loop reads CAWSPGVGYTF. Written as DNA, the CDR3 is TGTGCCTGGAGTCCGGGGGTTGGCTACACCTTC.

The chain links TRBV6-6 to TRBJ2-3; no clear D gene. V lost 4 bases and J 6 bases, leaving 11 bases between the germline ends. This CDR3 has 13 amino acids. Germline V gene sequence: CDR1 MNHNY, CDR2 SVGAGI (reference sequence). In nucleotides, the CDR3 is TGTGCCAGCAGTTTGGCCGCTTTGGATACGCAGTATTTT. As protein: CASSLAALDTQYF.

This clone is a singleton in its sample. This sequence joins TRBV5-4 and TRBJ2-7, with D perhaps matching TRBD1 (5 bases). V lost 0 bases and J 6 bases, leaving 10 bases between the germline ends. CDR3 length: 13 residues. The germline V gene has CDR1 SGHNT and CDR2 YYREEE (reference sequence). The CDR3 here is CASSLGTSSEQYF. CDR3 DNA: TGTGCCAGCAGCTTGGGGACATCTAGCGAGCAGTACTTC.

In DNA, the CDR3 is TGTGCCAGCAGCTTACAAGGTCCTGCACGCTACGAGCAGTACTTC. Translated: CASSLQGPARYEQYF. The chain employs TRBV5-6 and TRBJ2-7; D unresolved. With 2 bases removed from V and 3 bases from J, the gap between germline ends came to 15 bases. The CDR3 is made up of 15 amino acids. Germline V CDR1 and CDR2: SGHDT, YYEEEE.

The chain carries TRBV18 and TRBJ1-4; D ambiguous. V gave up 4 bases and J gave up 0 bases, with 12 bases separating them. Per the germline V gene, CDR1 is KGHSH and CDR2 is LQKENI. The CDR3 is 16 amino acids. CDR3 region: CASSQPLNTTNEKLFF. The CDR3 DNA sequence: TGTGCCAGCTCACAACCTTTAAACACAACTAATGAAAAACTGTTTTTT. Full variable domain (outside the CDR3, taken from reference TRBV18 and TRBJ1-4): NAGVMQNPRHLVRRRGQEARLRCSPMKGHSHVYWYRQLPEEGLKFMVYLQKENIIDESGMPKERFSAEFPKEGPSILRIQQVVRGDSAAYFCASSQPLNTTNEKLFFGSGTQLSVL.

The rearrangement uses TRBV28 and TRBJ2-7; 7 bases line up with TRBD1. Per the germline V gene, CDR1 is MDHEN and CDR2 is SYDVKM. Trimming cost V 3 bases and J 4 bases; bases outside gene matches: 9. This CDR3 is built from 15 residues. The CDR3 DNA reads TGTGCCAGCAGTTTTGGCCAGGGGGTCGATTACGAGCAGTACTTC. Translated: CASSFGQGVDYEQYF.

The gene calls are TRBV30 and TRBJ2-1; TRBD2 aligns across 9 bases. The CDR3 runs 13 residues. V dropped 2 bases and J dropped 7; count of bases not matched to a gene: 3. Germline CDR1 GTSNPN, CDR2 SVGIG (reference sequence). As DNA, the CDR3 is TGTGCCTGGAGTCGCGGGGGGGGGAATGAGCAGTTCTTC. It yields the protein CAWSRGGGNEQFF.

The chain combines TRBV11-2 with TRBJ2-2; D unclear. The CDR3 consists of 13 residues. Germline CDR1 is SGHAT and CDR2 is FQNNGV. With 5 bases removed from V and 6 bases from J, the gap between germline ends came to 10 bases. Here the CDR3 reads CASSPIVAGELFF. The CDR3 region has the DNA TGTGCCAGCAGCCCGATCGTGGCCGGGGAGCTGTTTTTT.

The CDR3 protein is CASASPGFLGSSYEQYF. The CDR3 DNA follows: TGTGCCAGCGCCAGCCCAGGGTTTCTAGGAAGCTCCTACGAGCAGTACTTC. This chain joins TRBV28 and TRBJ2-7, with D possibly TRBD1 on 5 matching bases. This CDR3 region has 17 residues. The ends were cut back, 8 bases at V and 0 bases at J, with 23 bases in the middle. Germline V lookup: CDR1 MDHEN, CDR2 SYDVKM.

V gene TRBV27 combines with J gene TRBJ2-5; 9 bases are a match to TRBD1. Germline V gives CDR1 MNHEY, CDR2 SMNVEV (reference sequence). This CDR3 region has 14 residues. V was pared by 5 bases and J by 2 bases, with 3 bases of the junction left unmatched. The CDR3 DNA reads as TGTGCCAGCAGTACCGGGACAGGGCAAGAGACCCAGTACTTC. Encoded protein: CASSTGTGQETQYF.

The chain employs TRBV5-4 and TRBJ2-1; the match to TRBD2 covers 14 bases. The CDR3 has 15 amino acids. The germline V gene has CDR1 SGHNT and CDR2 YYREEE (reference sequence). Trimming cost V 4 bases and J 10 bases; bases outside gene matches: 7. The CDR3 DNA sequence: TGTGCCAGCAGCCAGACTAGCGGGGGGGCTCGGGAGCAGTTCTTC. Amino acids: CASSQTSGGAREQFF.

The chain has TRBV4-3 and TRBJ1-1, with D possibly being TRBD1 (6 bases). Trimming took 0 bases from V and 3 from J, leaving 11 bases between them. Germline-derived CDR1 and CDR2 are LGHNA and YSLEER. This CDR3 is built from 15 residues. The CDR3 coding sequence is TGCGCCAGCAGCCAAGATTGGGGGCTGGACACTGAAGCTTTCTTT. As protein: CASSQDWGLDTEAFF.

Only a few counts were recorded for this clone. This chain joins TRBV27 and TRBJ1-6, with TRBD1 as a possible D gene (6 bases). CDR1 and CDR2 (germline): MNHEY, SMNVEV (reference sequence). V lost 6 bases and J lost 7, with 16 bases in between. This CDR3 contains 15 residues. In nucleotides, the CDR3 is TGTGCCAGCAGCCGAAGGGGGGCAAGGAATTCACCCCTCCACTTT. Translated: CASSRRGARNSPLHF.

This rearrangement joins TRBV10-3 to TRBJ1-6; TRBD1 matches 8 bases. Germline V lookup: CDR1 ENHRY, CDR2 SYGVKD. The CDR3 loop spans 15 amino acids. The V segment lost 0 bases and the J segment 9 bases; nucleotides outside the gene matches: 4. CDR3 in amino acids: CAISESTGVGSPLHF. CDR3 nucleotides: TGTGCCATCAGTGAGTCGACAGGGGTTGGTTCACCCCTCCACTTT.

V usage is TRBV19 and J usage is TRBJ1-4, with D perhaps matching TRBD1 (6 bases). CDR1 and CDR2 from the germline V gene are LNHDA and SQIVND (reference sequence). With 5 bases removed from V and 7 bases from J, the gap between germline ends came to 20 bases. The CDR3 length is 16 residues. The chain's CDR3 is CASSFVVQGIGEKLFF. The DNA for the CDR3 is TGTGCCAGTAGTTTTGTAGTGCAGGGGATAGGTGAAAAACTGTTTTTT.